The 28 T cell receptor beta chains listed next were all sequenced from one sample in a study of control samples from healthy donors and cancer patients. Profiled with immunoSEQ multiplex PCR; TCRdb holds only in-frame clones, not every one. Among 46,000 or so clones listed, roughly nine tenths were seen once. The sequenced sample was PBMCs. These receptors came from a man in his thirties or forties with colorectal cancer.

This clone appeared once. J is TRBJ2-1 and V is TRBV6-2 or TRBV6-3; no clear D. Germline loops: CDR1 MNHEY, CDR2 SVGEGT. The CDR3 has 14 residues. Trimming took off 4 bases at V and 3 bases at J, with 10 bases between the two ends. The CDR3 DNA is TGTGCCAGCAGTTCCCTAGGGATCTACAATGAGCAGTTCTTC. It codes for CASSSLGIYNEQFF.

The chain carries TRBV19 and TRBJ1-1; TRBD1 aligns across 8 bases. The CDR3 contains 13 residues. Trimming cost V 7 bases and J 5 bases; bases outside gene matches: 6. Germline loops: CDR1 LNHDA, CDR2 SQIVND (reference sequence). As DNA, the CDR3 is TGTGCCAGTACCGACAGGGGAGGGACTGAAGCTTTCTTT. Translated, it gives CASTDRGGTEAFF.

The chain carries TRBV5-6 and TRBJ1-6; D gene unclear. The CDR3 runs 16 residues. The ends were cut back, 4 bases at V and 0 bases at J, with 11 bases in the middle. Germline CDR1 and CDR2: SGHDT and YYEEEE. The chain's CDR3 is CASSPDGSSYNSPLHF. The CDR3 DNA reads as TGTGCCAGCAGCCCTGATGGGAGCTCCTATAATTCACCCCTCCACTTT.

The V and J genes are TRBV6-1 and TRBJ2-1; possibly TRBD1 for D (6 bases). Germline loops: CDR1 MNHNS, CDR2 SASEGT. The V gene lost 3 bases and the J gene lost 13 bases, with 13 bases spanning the gap. This CDR3 spans 12 amino acids. The CDR3 loop reads CASSDLDSHQFF. Here the CDR3 DNA reads TGTGCCAGCAGTGATTTGGACAGTCATCAGTTCTTC.

The chain carries TRBV29-1 and TRBJ1-1; possible D gene TRBD1, 6 bases. CDR3 size: 12 residues. Germline values: CDR1 SQVTM, CDR2 ANQGSEA. Trimming took off 2 bases at V and 4 bases at J, with 8 bases between the two ends. Written as DNA, the CDR3 is TGCAGCGTTGAACGGGGGCCCACTGAAGCTTTCTTT. The encoded protein is CSVERGPTEAFF. The whole variable domain, filled in from reference TRBV29-1 and TRBJ1-1, reads SAVISQKPSRDICQRGTSLTIQCQVDSQVTMMFWYRQQPGQSLTLIATANQGSEATYESGFVIDKFPISRPNLTFSTLTVSNMSPEDSSIYLCSVERGPTEAFFGQGTRLTVV.

This chain links TRBV19 with TRBJ2-3; D gene ambiguous. CDR3 length equals 15 residues. V was shortened by 3 bases and J by 0 bases, with 10 bases between the two germline ends. Germline lookup yields CDR1 LNHDA and CDR2 SQIVND (reference sequence). The CDR3 DNA sequence: TGTGCCAGTAGTATGGTATTCTCTAGCACAGATACGCAGTATTTT. It is translated as CASSMVFSSTDTQYF.

The chain links TRBV23-1 to TRBJ1-1; D call uncertain. TRBV23-1 is an ORF; its function is uncertain. V shed 10 bases and J shed 8 bases, with 11 bases lying between them. This CDR3 region has 10 residues. The CDR3, as DNA: TGCGCCACCCGGACGGTCGAAGCTTTCTTT. Its translation: CATRTVEAFF.

The chain recombines TRBV7-8 with TRBJ2-7, with TRBD2 as a possible D gene (5 bases). The CDR3 contains 18 residues. With 3 bases removed from V and 0 bases from J, the gap between germline ends came to 21 bases. Germline V gene data show CDR1 as SGHVS and CDR2 as FQNEAQ. The CDR3 protein is CASSLQILGAASSYEQYF. In DNA, the CDR3 is TGTGCCAGCAGCTTGCAAATATTAGGAGCGGCAAGCTCCTACGAGCAGTACTTC.

CDR3 DNA: TGTGCCAGTAGTATTAGGGAGACGACCTATGGCTACACCTTC. Its protein product is CASSIRETTYGYTF. This chain uses TRBV19 with TRBJ1-2; no clear D gene. There are 14 residues in the CDR3. CDR1 and CDR2 (germline): LNHDA, SQIVND (reference sequence). Trimming removed 3 bases from V and 4 bases from J, with 12 bases in between.

V gene TRBV30 combines with J gene TRBJ1-5; the D is unclear. V gave up 0 bases and J gave up 5 bases, with 8 bases separating them. Germline assignment: CDR1 GTSNPN and CDR2 SVGIG (reference sequence). The CDR3 consists of 13 residues. In nucleotides, the CDR3 is TGTGCCTGGAGTGTAAACGCAGATCAGCCCCAGCATTTT. It yields the protein CAWSVNADQPQHF.

The chain links TRBV10-3 to TRBJ2-2, with D unclear. CDR1 and CDR2 from the germline V gene are ENHRY and SYGVKD. The CDR3 length is 14 residues. Deletions cut 4 bases from V and 5 bases from J, with 11 bases between. In DNA form, the CDR3 reads TGTGCCATCAGTGCCGAAGTCCAGACCGGGGAGCTGTTTTTT. Encoded protein: CAISAEVQTGELFF.

The chain combines TRBV7-9 with TRBJ1-2; D remains ambiguous. This CDR3 is 13 amino acids long. V lost 4 bases and J lost 4, with 10 bases in between. Looked up from germline, CDR1 is SEHNR and CDR2 is FQNEAQ (reference sequence). The CDR3 nucleotides read TGTGCCAGCAGCTCATCCCAAAGCTATGGCTACACCTTC. This gives the protein CASSSSQSYGYTF.

This rearrangement joins TRBV4-3 to TRBJ2-7, with 9 bases aligning to TRBD1. After removal of 4 bases from V and 4 bases from J, the junction contained 11 bases not matched to a gene. The CDR3 consists of 16 residues. Per germline, CDR1 LGHNA and CDR2 YSLEER. Here the CDR3 reads CASSPSRGTGRYEQYF. The CDR3, as DNA: TGCGCCAGCAGCCCATCCCGAGGGACAGGGAGATACGAGCAGTACTTC.

The chain has TRBV2 and TRBJ2-1; D gene ambiguous. Trimming stripped 0 bases from V and 7 bases from J, with 10 bases between. CDR3 length: 14 amino acids. The germline V gene encodes CDR1 SNHLY and CDR2 FYNNEI. The CDR3 coding sequence is TGTGCCAGCAGTGAAGCGCTTGGGTATAATGAGCAGTTCTTC. It specifies CASSEALGYNEQFF.

The V gene is TRBV6-2 or TRBV6-3, the J gene TRBJ2-7, with TRBD1 identical over 8 bases. The CDR3 runs 15 residues. Germline trimming cut 6 bases from V and 2 bases from J; bases unmatched to any gene: 9. Germline CDR1 and CDR2: MNHEY and SVGEGT. CDR3 sequence (DNA): TGTGCCAGCAGCCAGAGGACAGGGCTCGCCTACGAGCAGTACTTC. Protein sequence: CASSQRTGLAYEQYF.

In this sample, this clone turned up a few times. The chain recombines TRBV7-9 with TRBJ1-2; TRBD1 agrees at 7 bases. Germline V gene data show CDR1 as SEHNR and CDR2 as FQNEAQ (reference sequence). Trimming took 3 bases from V and 6 from J; bases not matched to a gene: 7. The CDR3 is 14 residues long. The CDR3 nucleotides are TGTGCCAGCAGCTTCACAGGGGCCTGGGATGGCTACACCTTC. This gives the protein CASSFTGAWDGYTF.

The chain carries TRBV9 and TRBJ1-2; no firm D call. The CDR3 sequence is 12 residues long. Trimming removed 4 bases from V and 3 bases from J, with 7 bases in between. CDR1 is SGDLS, CDR2 YYNGEE, per germline. CDR3 residues: CASSPDHYGYTF. CDR3 nucleotide sequence: TGTGCCAGCAGCCCCGACCACTATGGCTACACCTTC.

The chain links TRBV5-1 to TRBJ1-1; 7 nucleotides align to TRBD1. V dropped 0 bases and J dropped 6; count of bases not matched to a gene: 8. The CDR3 totals 15 residues. Per germline, CDR1 SGHRS and CDR2 YFSETQ. Here the CDR3 reads CASSLARQGVAEAFF. CDR3 DNA sequence: TGCGCCAGCAGCTTGGCCCGACAGGGAGTAGCTGAAGCTTTCTTT.

The chain uses TRBV7-2 and TRBJ2-5; no definite D call. Germline V gives CDR1 SGHTA, CDR2 FQGNSA. The CDR3 extends over 14 amino acids. V lost 4 bases to trimming and J lost 0 bases, with 9 bases between them. CDR3 coding DNA: TGTGCCAGCAGCTCCTACTCGTACCAAGAGACCCAGTACTTC. This encodes CASSSYSYQETQYF. The full variable domain, rest sourced from reference TRBV7-2 and TRBJ2-5, is GAGVSQSPSNKVTEKGKDVELRCDPISGHTALYWYRQSLGQGLEFLIYFQGNSAPDKSGLPSDRFSAERTGGSVSTLTIQRTQQEDSAVYLCASSSYSYQETQYFGPGTRLLVL.

This chain uses TRBV6-2 or TRBV6-3 with TRBJ1-5; D uncertain. CDR3 length: 13 amino acids. V lost 2 bases and J 1 base, leaving 3 bases between the germline ends. CDR1 is MNHEY and CDR2 is SVGEGT in the germline V gene. The CDR3 reads CASSYQSNQPQHF. The CDR3 region has the DNA TGTGCCAGCAGTTACCAGAGCAATCAGCCCCAGCATTTT.

This chain uses TRBV7-9 with TRBJ1-2, with 7 bases identical to TRBD1. The germline V gene encodes CDR1 SEHNR and CDR2 FQNEAQ (reference sequence). CDR3 length: 15 amino acids. The trim removed 3 bases at V and 6 bases at J, leaving 10 bases unmatched. The CDR3, as DNA: TGTGCCAGCAGCTTTGGAAGGGGGCTAGGGGATGGCTACACCTTC. Encoded protein: CASSFGRGLGDGYTF.

The chain carries TRBV24-1 and TRBJ2-7; 9 nucleotides align to TRBD2. The germline CDR1 and CDR2 sequences are KGHDR and SFDVKD. This CDR3 is built from 13 residues. With 4 bases clipped from V and 7 bases from J, the junction kept 4 bases outside the gene matches. The CDR3 here is CATSDDGLAEQYF. In nucleotides, the CDR3 is TGTGCCACCAGTGACGACGGACTAGCGGAGCAGTACTTC.

This chain connects TRBV15 to TRBJ1-2, with D perhaps matching TRBD1 (6 bases). This CDR3 is built from 19 residues. V lost 0 bases and J 4 bases, leaving 24 bases between the germline ends. The germline V gene encodes CDR1 LNHNV and CDR2 YYDKDF (reference sequence). The CDR3 reads CATSRDTEGGLRSGYGYTF. The CDR3 nucleotides are TGTGCCACCAGCAGAGACACGGAGGGGGGCCTACGGTCGGGCTATGGCTACACCTTC.

V usage is TRBV7-2 and J usage is TRBJ1-5; TRBD1 aligns across 7 bases. Germline values: CDR1 SGHTA, CDR2 FQGNSA. The CDR3 loop spans 15 amino acids. The J segment lost 0 bases and the V segment lost 5 bases, leaving 4 bases of the junction unmatched. The CDR3 is CASSQTGNSNQPQHF. In DNA, the CDR3 is TGTGCCAGCAGCCAGACAGGGAATAGCAATCAGCCCCAGCATTTT.

This sequence joins TRBV5-6 and TRBJ1-6; the D gene is possibly TRBD1 (5 bases). CDR3 size: 16 residues. The V gene lost 4 bases and the J gene lost 9 bases, with 20 bases spanning the gap. Germline CDR1 and CDR2: SGHDT and YYEEEE. CDR3 DNA: TGTGCCAGCAGCACATGGGGCAAGTCTGGGGGTTCACCCCTCCACTTT. As protein: CASSTWGKSGGSPLHF.

V usage is TRBV5-1 and J usage is TRBJ1-4, with TRBD1 matching over 8 bases. V lost 3 bases, J lost 2 bases, and 3 bases stayed unmatched. This CDR3 contains 15 residues. Germline V gene lookup returns CDR1 SGHRS and CDR2 YFSETQ. The CDR3 DNA follows: TGCGCCAGCAGCTATCAGGGGGCTACTAATGAAAAACTGTTTTTT. Translated: CASSYQGATNEKLFF.

In DNA form, the CDR3 reads TGTGCCAGCAGCTTGTATCTAGCGGGGGTAACAGATACGCAGTATTTT. Translating gives CASSLYLAGVTDTQYF. V usage is TRBV5-6 and J usage is TRBJ2-3, with TRBD2 matching over 10 bases. Germline V gene sequence: CDR1 SGHDT, CDR2 YYEEEE. V was clipped by 1 base and J by 3 bases; unmatched bases: 5. The CDR3 loop spans 16 amino acids.

The gene calls are TRBV7-2 and TRBJ1-4; the D is unclear. There are 14 residues in the CDR3. CDR1 is SGHTA and CDR2 is FQGNSA in the germline V gene. Trimming took 1 base from V and 8 from J, leaving 11 bases between them. The CDR3 DNA is TGTGCCAGCAGCTTAGGGACTACGAGGGAAAAACTGTTTTTT. Translation gives CASSLGTTREKLFF.